This T cell receptor (beta chain) is from a study of blood T cell repertoires in COVID-19. About the study: From the United States, Italy and Spain came samples of acute and convalescent COVID-19. T cells, B-cell-depleted T cells, or PBMCs supplied cDNA or gDNA.

The CDR3 consists of 14 residues. Looked up from germline, CDR1 is LGHDT and CDR2 is YNNKEL (reference sequence). The J segment lost 5 bases and the V segment lost 4 bases, leaving 7 bases of the junction unmatched. This clone was detected only a few times. In the source study's methods: Estimates of nucleated cell counts were drawn from the amplification of reference gene primers. The data were produced by immunoSEQ multiplex PCR, yet TCRdb's version contains in-frame clones alone and is incomplete. That table supplies the V and J calls and clone size; D and trimming were determined from the DNA. The table records hundreds of thousands of clones, 80% to 85% of them present only once.

This clonotype originated in a woman aged 60-75 years with active or convalescent COVID-19. Sequencing used peripheral blood. The rearrangement uses TRBV3-1 (or the pseudogene TRBV3-2) and TRBJ2-5, with TRBD1 matching over 7 bases. CDR3 protein: CASSPTGFPETQYF. The DNA of the CDR3 is TGTGCCAGCAGCCCGACAGGGTTCCCTGAGACCCAGTACTTC.